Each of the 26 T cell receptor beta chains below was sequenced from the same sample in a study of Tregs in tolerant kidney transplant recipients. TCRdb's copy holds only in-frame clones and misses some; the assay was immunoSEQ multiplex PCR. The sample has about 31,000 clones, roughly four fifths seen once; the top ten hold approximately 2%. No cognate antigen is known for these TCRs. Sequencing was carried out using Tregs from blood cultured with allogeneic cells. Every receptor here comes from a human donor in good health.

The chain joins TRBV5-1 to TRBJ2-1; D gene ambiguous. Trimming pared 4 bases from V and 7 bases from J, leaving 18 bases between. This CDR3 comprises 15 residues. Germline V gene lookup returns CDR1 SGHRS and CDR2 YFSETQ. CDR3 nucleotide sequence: TGCGCCAGCAGCCGGCAGCTCACGAAACCTAATGAGCAGTTCTTC. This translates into CASSRQLTKPNEQFF.

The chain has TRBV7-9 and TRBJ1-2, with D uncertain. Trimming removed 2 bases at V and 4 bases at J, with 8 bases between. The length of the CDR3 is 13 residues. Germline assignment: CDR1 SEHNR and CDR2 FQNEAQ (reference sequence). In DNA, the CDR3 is TGTGCCAGCAGCTTAAACGGCGGCTATGGCTACACCTTC. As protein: CASSLNGGYGYTF. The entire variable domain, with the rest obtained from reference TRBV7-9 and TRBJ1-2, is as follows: DTGVSQNPRHKITKRGQNVTFRCDPISEHNRLYWYRQTLGQGPEFLTYFQNEAQLEKSRLLSDRFSAERPKGSFSTLEIQRTEQGDSAMYLCASSLNGGYGYTFGSGTRLTVV.

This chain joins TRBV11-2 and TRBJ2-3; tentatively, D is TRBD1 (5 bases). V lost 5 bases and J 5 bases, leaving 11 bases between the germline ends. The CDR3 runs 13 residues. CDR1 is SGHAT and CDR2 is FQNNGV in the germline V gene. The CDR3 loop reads CASSEGVKDTQYF. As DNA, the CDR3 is TGTGCCAGCAGCGAAGGGGTAAAAGATACGCAGTATTTT.

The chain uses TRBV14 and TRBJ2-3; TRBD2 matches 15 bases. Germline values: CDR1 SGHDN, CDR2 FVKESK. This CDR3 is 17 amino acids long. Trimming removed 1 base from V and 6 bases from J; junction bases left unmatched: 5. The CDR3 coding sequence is TGTGCCAGCAGCCAAGCCGGGACTAGCGGGGGGCCGGATACGCAGTATTTT. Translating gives CASSQAGTSGGPDTQYF.

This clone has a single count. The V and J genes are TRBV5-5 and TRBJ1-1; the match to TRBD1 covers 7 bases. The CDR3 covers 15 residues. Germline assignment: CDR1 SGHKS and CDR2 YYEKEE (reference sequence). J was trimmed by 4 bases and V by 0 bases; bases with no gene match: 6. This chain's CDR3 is CASSLGQGLGTEAFF. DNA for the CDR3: TGTGCCAGCAGCTTGGGACAGGGCCTTGGCACTGAAGCTTTCTTT.

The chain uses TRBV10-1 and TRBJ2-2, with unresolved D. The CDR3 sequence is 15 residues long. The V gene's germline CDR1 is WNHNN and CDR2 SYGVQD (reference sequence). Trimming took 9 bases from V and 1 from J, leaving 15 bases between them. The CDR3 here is CASKCQKRNTGELFF. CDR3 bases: TGCGCCAGTAAGTGCCAGAAGAGGAACACCGGGGAGCTGTTTTTT.

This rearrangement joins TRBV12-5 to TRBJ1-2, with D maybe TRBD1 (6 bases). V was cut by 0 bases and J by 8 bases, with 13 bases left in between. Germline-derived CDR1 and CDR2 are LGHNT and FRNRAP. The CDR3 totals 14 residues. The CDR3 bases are TGTGCTAGTGGTTTGGTAAACAGGGTAGTCGGCTACACCTTC. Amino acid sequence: CASGLVNRVVGYTF.

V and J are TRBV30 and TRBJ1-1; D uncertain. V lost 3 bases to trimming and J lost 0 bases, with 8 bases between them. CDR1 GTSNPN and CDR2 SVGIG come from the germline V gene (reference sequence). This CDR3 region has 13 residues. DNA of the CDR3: TGTGCCTGGAGACGGCTCATGAACACTGAAGCTTTCTTT. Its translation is CAWRRLMNTEAFF.

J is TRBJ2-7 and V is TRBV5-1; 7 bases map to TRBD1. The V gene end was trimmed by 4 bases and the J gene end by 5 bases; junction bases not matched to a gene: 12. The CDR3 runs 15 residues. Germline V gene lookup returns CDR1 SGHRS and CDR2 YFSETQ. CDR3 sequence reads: CASSPPTGYPHEQYF. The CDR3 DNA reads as TGCGCCAGCAGCCCCCCGACAGGGTACCCTCACGAGCAGTACTTC.

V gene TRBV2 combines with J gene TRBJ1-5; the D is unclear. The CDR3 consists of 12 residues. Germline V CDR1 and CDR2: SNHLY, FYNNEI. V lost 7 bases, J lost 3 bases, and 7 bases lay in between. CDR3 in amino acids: CASTDFNQPQHF. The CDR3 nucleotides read TGTGCCAGCACGGATTTCAATCAGCCCCAGCATTTT.

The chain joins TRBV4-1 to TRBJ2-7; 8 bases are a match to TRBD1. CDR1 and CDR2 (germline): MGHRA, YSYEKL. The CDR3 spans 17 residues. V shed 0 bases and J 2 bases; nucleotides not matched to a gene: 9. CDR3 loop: CASSQDTQGARAYEQYF. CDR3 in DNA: TGCGCCAGCAGCCAAGATACCCAGGGGGCGCGAGCCTACGAGCAGTACTTC.

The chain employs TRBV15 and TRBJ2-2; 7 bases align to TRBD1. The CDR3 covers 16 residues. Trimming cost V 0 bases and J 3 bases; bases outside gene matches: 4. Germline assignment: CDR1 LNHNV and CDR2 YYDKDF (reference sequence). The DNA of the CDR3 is TGTGCCACCAGCAGAGATACAGGGGCGTACACCGGGGAGCTGTTTTTT. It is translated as CATSRDTGAYTGELFF.

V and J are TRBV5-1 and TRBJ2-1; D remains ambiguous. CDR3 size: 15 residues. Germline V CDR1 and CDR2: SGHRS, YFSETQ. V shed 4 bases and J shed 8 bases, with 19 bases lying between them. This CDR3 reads CASSRGARRVDEQFF. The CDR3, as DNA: TGCGCCAGCAGCCGCGGAGCCCGACGGGTCGATGAGCAGTTCTTC.

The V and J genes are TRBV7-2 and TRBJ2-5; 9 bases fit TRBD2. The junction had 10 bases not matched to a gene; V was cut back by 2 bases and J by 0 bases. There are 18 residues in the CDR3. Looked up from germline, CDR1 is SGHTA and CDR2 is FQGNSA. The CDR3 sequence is CASSLRVLSGSDQETQYF. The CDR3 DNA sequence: TGTGCCAGCAGCTTAAGGGTTCTTAGCGGGAGTGACCAAGAGACCCAGTACTTC. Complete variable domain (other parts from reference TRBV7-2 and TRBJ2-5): GAGVSQSPSNKVTEKGKDVELRCDPISGHTALYWYRQSLGQGLEFLIYFQGNSAPDKSGLPSDRFSAERTGGSVSTLTIQRTQQEDSAVYLCASSLRVLSGSDQETQYFGPGTRLLVL.

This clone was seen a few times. The chain's CDR3 is CASSPGTSGSLGQYF. The DNA for the CDR3 is TGCGCCAGCAGCCCAGGGACTAGCGGGAGTTTGGGGCAGTACTTC. This chain uses TRBV5-1 with TRBJ2-7; 14 bases match TRBD2. The CDR3 consists of 15 residues. CDR1 SGHRS and CDR2 YFSETQ come from the germline V gene. The trim removed 4 bases at V and 9 bases at J, leaving 9 bases unmatched.

The CDR3 reads CASSSDPGPNQPQHF. The CDR3 nucleotides read TGCGCCAGCAGCTCAGATCCGGGACCCAATCAGCCCCAGCATTTT. The V gene is TRBV4-3, the J gene TRBJ1-5; tentatively, D is TRBD1 (5 bases). The V end lost 5 bases, the J end lost 3 bases, and 14 bases lay between the germline ends. The germline CDR1 and CDR2 sequences are LGHNA and YSLEER. This CDR3 is 15 amino acids long.

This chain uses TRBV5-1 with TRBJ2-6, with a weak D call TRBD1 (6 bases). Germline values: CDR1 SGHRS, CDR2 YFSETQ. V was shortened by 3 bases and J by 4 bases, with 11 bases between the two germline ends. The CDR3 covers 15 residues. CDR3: CASSWGPTGANVLTF. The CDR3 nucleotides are TGCGCCAGCAGCTGGGGGCCGACCGGGGCCAACGTCCTGACTTTC.

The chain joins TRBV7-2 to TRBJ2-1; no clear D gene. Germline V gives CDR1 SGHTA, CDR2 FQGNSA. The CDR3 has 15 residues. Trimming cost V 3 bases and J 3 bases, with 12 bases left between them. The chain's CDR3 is CASSLRRPYYNEQFF. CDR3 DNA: TGTGCCAGCAGCTTGCGGCGCCCCTACTACAATGAGCAGTTCTTC.

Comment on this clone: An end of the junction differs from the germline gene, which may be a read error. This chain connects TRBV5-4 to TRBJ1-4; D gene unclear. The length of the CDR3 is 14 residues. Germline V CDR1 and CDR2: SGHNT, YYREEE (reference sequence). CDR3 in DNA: TGTGCCAGCAGCTTGGCGGGAATCAATGCAAAACTGTTTTTT. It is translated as CASSLAGINAKLFF.

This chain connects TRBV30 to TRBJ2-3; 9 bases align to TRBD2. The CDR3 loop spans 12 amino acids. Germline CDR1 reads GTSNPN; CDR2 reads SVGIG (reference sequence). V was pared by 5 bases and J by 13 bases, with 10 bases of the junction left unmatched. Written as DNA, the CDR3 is TGTGCCTGGGCGCGGGGGGGCCGGTTAAAGTATTTT. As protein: CAWARGGRLKYF.

In DNA, the CDR3 is TGTGCCAGCAAGGAGGGATATACAAATTCACCCCTCCACTTT. It yields the protein CASKEGYTNSPLHF. The chain is built from TRBV6-5 and TRBJ1-6; D gene ambiguous. Per germline, CDR1 MNHEY and CDR2 SVGAGI. V was clipped by 7 bases and J by 7 bases, with 14 bases between them. The CDR3 has 14 residues.

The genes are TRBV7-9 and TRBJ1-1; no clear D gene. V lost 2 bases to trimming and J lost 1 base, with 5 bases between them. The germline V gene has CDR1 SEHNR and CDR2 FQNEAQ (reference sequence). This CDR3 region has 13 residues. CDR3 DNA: TGTGCCAGCAGCTTACAATGGAACACTGAAGCTTTCTTT. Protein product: CASSLQWNTEAFF.

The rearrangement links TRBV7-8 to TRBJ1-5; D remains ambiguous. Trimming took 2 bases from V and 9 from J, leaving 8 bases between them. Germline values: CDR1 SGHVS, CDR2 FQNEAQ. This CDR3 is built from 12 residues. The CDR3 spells CASSLPGRPQHF. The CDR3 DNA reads TGTGCCAGCAGCTTACCGGGTAGGCCCCAGCATTTT.

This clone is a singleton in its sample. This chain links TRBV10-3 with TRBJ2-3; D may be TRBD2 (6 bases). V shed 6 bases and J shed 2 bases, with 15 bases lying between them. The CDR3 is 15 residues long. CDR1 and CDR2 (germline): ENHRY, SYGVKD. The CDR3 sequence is CAISATRGNTDTQYF. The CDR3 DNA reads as TGTGCCATCAGCGCCACACGGGGGAACACAGATACGCAGTATTTT.

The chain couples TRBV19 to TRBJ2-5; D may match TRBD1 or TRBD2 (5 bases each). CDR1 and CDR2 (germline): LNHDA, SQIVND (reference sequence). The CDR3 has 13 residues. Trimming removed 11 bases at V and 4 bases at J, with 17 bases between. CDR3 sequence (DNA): TGTGCCTCCCGAGGGAAGGGGAGAGAGACCCAGTACTTC. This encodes CASRGKGRETQYF.

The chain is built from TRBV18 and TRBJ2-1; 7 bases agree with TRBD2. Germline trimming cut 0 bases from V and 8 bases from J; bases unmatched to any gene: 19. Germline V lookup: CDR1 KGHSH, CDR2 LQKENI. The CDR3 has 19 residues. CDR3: CASSPPFRGLGSREYEQFF. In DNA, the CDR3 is TGTGCCAGCTCACCACCGTTTAGGGGCCTGGGGTCGCGGGAGTATGAGCAGTTCTTC.